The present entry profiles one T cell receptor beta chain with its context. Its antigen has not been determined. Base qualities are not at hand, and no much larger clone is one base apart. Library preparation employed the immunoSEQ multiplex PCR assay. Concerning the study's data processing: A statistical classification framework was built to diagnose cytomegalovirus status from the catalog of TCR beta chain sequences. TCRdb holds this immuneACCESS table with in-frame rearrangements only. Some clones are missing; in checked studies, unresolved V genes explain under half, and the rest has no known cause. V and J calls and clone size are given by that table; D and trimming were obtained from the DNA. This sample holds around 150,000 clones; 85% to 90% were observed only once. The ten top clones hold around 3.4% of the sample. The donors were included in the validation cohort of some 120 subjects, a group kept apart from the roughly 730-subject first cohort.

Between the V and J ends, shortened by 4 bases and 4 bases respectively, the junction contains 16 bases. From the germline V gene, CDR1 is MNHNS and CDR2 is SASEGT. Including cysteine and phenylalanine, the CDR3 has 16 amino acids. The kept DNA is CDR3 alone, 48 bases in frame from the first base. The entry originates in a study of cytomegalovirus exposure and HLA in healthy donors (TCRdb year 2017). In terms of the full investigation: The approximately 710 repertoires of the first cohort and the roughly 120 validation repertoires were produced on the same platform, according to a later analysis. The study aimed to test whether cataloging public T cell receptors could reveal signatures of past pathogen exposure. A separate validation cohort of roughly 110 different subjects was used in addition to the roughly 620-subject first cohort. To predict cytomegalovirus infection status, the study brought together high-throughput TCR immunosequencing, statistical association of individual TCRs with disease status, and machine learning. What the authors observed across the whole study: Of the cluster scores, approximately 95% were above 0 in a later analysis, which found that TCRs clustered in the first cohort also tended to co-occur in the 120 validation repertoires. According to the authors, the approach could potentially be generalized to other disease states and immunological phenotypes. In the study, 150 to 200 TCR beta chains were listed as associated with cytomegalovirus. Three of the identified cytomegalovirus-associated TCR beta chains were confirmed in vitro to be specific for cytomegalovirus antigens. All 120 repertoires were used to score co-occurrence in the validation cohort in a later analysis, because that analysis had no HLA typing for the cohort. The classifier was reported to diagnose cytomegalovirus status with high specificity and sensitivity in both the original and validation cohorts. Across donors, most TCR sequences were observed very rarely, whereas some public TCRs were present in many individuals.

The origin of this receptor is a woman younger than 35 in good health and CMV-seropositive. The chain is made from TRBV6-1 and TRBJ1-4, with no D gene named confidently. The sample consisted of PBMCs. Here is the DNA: TGTGCCAGCAGTGGGCGAGGGTTGCGGGGTAATGAAAAACTGTTTTTT. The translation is CASSGRGLRGNEKLFF.